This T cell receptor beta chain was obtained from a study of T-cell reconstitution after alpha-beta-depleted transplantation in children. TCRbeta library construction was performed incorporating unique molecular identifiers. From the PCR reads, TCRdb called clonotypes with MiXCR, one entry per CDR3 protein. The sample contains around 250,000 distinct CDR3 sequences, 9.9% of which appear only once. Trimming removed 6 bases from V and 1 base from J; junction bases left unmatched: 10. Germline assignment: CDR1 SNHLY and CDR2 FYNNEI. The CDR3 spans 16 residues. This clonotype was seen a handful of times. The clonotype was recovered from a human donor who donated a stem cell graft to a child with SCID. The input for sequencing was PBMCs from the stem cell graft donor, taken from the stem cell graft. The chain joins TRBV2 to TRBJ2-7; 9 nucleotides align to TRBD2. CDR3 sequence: CASSRLLAGKSYEQYF. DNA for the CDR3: TGTGCCAGCAGCAGGTTACTAGCGGGCAAATCCTACGAGCAGTACTTC. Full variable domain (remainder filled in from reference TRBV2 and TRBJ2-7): EPEVTQTPSHQVTQMGQEVILRCVPISNHLYFYWYRQILGQKVEFLVSFYNNEISEKSEIFDDQFSVERPDGSNFTLKIRSTKLEDSAMYFCASSRLLAGKSYEQYFGPGTRLTVT.